Listed below are T cell receptor beta chains from one sample, sequenced in a study of cytomegalovirus exposure and HLA in healthy donors. The table came from immunoSEQ multiplex PCR; TCRdb's copy has only in-frame clones and leaves some out. The sample has 150,000 to 200,000 clones; about four fifths are singletons. Material for sequencing was PBMCs. These receptors all stem from a woman aged 25 to 39 in good health and CMV-seronegative. Both conserved end residues are part of each CDR3. Each record gives: D gene, V gene, clone size, J gene, CDR3 DNA, CDR3 protein. A D gene is named only where the DNA matches it firmly. Some rows mark clone size as missing; the rest say once, few, many or name a class of expanded clone.

d_call: TRBD1
v_call: TRBV5-1
clone_size: .
j_call: TRBJ2-5
cdr3_nt: TGCGCCAGCAGCCGGCGGACAGGGGGCTTCCAAGAGACCCAGTACTTC
cdr3_aa: CASSRRTGGFQETQYF

d_call: .
v_call: TRBV2
clone_size: .
j_call: TRBJ2-7
cdr3_nt: TGTGCCAGCAGTGGATACATACAGACCTACGAGCAGTACTTC
cdr3_aa: CASSGYIQTYEQYF

d_call: .
v_call: TRBV5-1
clone_size: .
j_call: TRBJ1-6
cdr3_nt: TGCGCCAGCAGCTTGCGGACAGACTCCTATAATTCACCCCTCCACTTT
cdr3_aa: CASSLRTDSYNSPLHF

d_call: .
v_call: TRBV5-6
clone_size: .
j_call: TRBJ2-1
cdr3_nt: TGTGCCAGCAGCCAAAGTCAGGGTGAGCAGTTCTTC
cdr3_aa: CASSQSQGEQFF

d_call: TRBD1
v_call: TRBV2
clone_size: .
j_call: TRBJ1-1
cdr3_nt: TGTGCCAGCAGCCCTCGGACAGGGAGTTTGAACACTGAAGCTTTCTTT
cdr3_aa: CASSPRTGSLNTEAFF

d_call: TRBD2
v_call: TRBV7-6
clone_size: .
j_call: TRBJ2-1
cdr3_nt: TGTGCCAGCAGCCAAACCAGCCCGGGACTAGCGTACAATGAGCAGTTCTTC
cdr3_aa: CASSQTSPGLAYNEQFF

d_call: TRBD2
v_call: TRBV5-1
clone_size: .
j_call: TRBJ2-5
cdr3_nt: TGCGCCAGCCGACGGACTAGTGCCCAAGAGACCCAGTACTTC
cdr3_aa: CASRRTSAQETQYF

d_call: .
v_call: TRBV18
clone_size: once
j_call: TRBJ1-5
cdr3_nt: TGTGCCAGCTCACCCAAAGAAAGAGGGCAGCCCCAGCATTTT
cdr3_aa: CASSPKERGQPQHF

d_call: TRBD2
v_call: TRBV7-3
clone_size: once
j_call: TRBJ2-1
cdr3_nt: TGTGCCAGCAGCTACCCCGGGACTAGCGGGAAGAATGAGCAGTTCTTC
cdr3_aa: CASSYPGTSGKNEQFF

d_call: .
v_call: TRBV5-1
clone_size: .
j_call: TRBJ2-4
cdr3_nt: TGCGCCAGCACCTGGGTGGGCCTGGTTCTGACCAAAAACATTCAGTACTTC
cdr3_aa: CASTWVGLVLTKNIQYF

d_call: TRBD1
v_call: TRBV5-6
clone_size: .
j_call: TRBJ2-7
cdr3_nt: TGTGCCAGCAGCTTGCGGGACAGGGACCACGAGCAGTACTTC
cdr3_aa: CASSLRDRDHEQYF

d_call: TRBD1
v_call: TRBV5-4
clone_size: .
j_call: TRBJ2-2
cdr3_nt: TGTGCCAGCAGTTTGGACAGGGTCGGCGGGGAGCTGTTTTTT
cdr3_aa: CASSLDRVGGELFF

d_call: .
v_call: TRBV18
clone_size: few
j_call: TRBJ1-1
cdr3_nt: TGTGCCAGCTCACCGGACTTGAACACTGAAGCTTTCTTT
cdr3_aa: CASSPDLNTEAFF

d_call: .
v_call: TRBV14
clone_size: .
j_call: TRBJ2-3
cdr3_nt: TGTGCCAGCAGCCAAGGAAGTGCCAGGGGCACAGATACGCAGTATTTT
cdr3_aa: CASSQGSARGTDTQYF

d_call: TRBD1
v_call: TRBV5-1
clone_size: .
j_call: TRBJ1-5
cdr3_nt: TGCGCCAGCAGCGAAGCGACAGGGCTCAATCAGCCCCAGCATTTT
cdr3_aa: CASSEATGLNQPQHF

d_call: TRBD1
v_call: TRBV6-1
clone_size: few
j_call: TRBJ2-3
cdr3_nt: TGTGCCAGCAGTCCGGGACAGGGGGTCACAGATACGCAGTATTTT
cdr3_aa: CASSPGQGVTDTQYF

d_call: TRBD2
v_call: TRBV2
clone_size: few
j_call: TRBJ2-5
cdr3_nt: TGTGCCAGCACCCAGCTAGCGGGGGGGCCTTTAGAGACCCAGTACTTC
cdr3_aa: CASTQLAGGPLETQYF

d_call: .
v_call: TRBV10-1
clone_size: .
j_call: TRBJ2-5
cdr3_nt: TGCGCCAGCAGTAGGACCCAGGGAGAGACCCAGTACTTC
cdr3_aa: CASSRTQGETQYF

d_call: .
v_call: TRBV30
clone_size: few
j_call: TRBJ2-3
cdr3_nt: TGTGCCTGGCGAGAAACAGCTCGGTTAAGCACAGATACGCAGTATTTT
cdr3_aa: CAWRETARLSTDTQYF

d_call: TRBD1
v_call: TRBV6-1
clone_size: .
j_call: TRBJ1-1
cdr3_nt: TGTGCCAGCAGTGACAGGGGGCGGACTGAAGCTTTCTTT
cdr3_aa: CASSDRGRTEAFF

d_call: TRBD2
v_call: TRBV6-6
clone_size: few
j_call: TRBJ2-1
cdr3_nt: TGTGCCAGCAGTAACCAAGCTAGCGGCGGATTCTTC
cdr3_aa: CASSNQASGGFF

d_call: .
v_call: TRBV7-8
clone_size: .
j_call: TRBJ1-2
cdr3_nt: TGTGCCAGCAGCTTCGAGGGAGGGTTCTATGGCTACACCTTC
cdr3_aa: CASSFEGGFYGYTF

d_call: TRBD2
v_call: TRBV7-8
clone_size: .
j_call: TRBJ2-5
cdr3_nt: TGTGCCAGCAGCGCATTACTAGCGGGGGGGCCGAAAGAGACCCAGTACTTC
cdr3_aa: CASSALLAGGPKETQYF

d_call: .
v_call: TRBV27
clone_size: .
j_call: TRBJ1-2
cdr3_nt: TGTGCCACTAAACATGTCAGGGGCGGCAACTATGGCTACACCTTC
cdr3_aa: CATKHVRGGNYGYTF